These 25 T cell receptor beta chains came from one sample sequenced in a study of blood T cell repertoires in COVID-19. The repertoire was sequenced with immunoSEQ multiplex PCR; TCRdb's copy has only in-frame clones and lacks some. The sample lists fewer than 60,000 clones, 80% to 90% occurring once. Sequencing was carried out using peripheral blood. The receptors shown here come from a human donor with active COVID-19. The donor label of this sample is uncertain.

This rearrangement joins TRBV10-3 to TRBJ1-2, with TRBD1 matching over 7 bases. The V segment lost 4 bases and the J segment 8 bases; nucleotides outside the gene matches: 4. Germline V CDR1 and CDR2: ENHRY, SYGVKD. The CDR3 is made up of 12 amino acids. The CDR3 loop reads CAISGQGFGYTF. The CDR3 nucleotides read TGTGCCATCAGTGGACAGGGTTTCGGCTACACCTTC.

The chain couples TRBV2 to TRBJ1-5; D is undetermined. Germline CDR1 reads SNHLY; CDR2 reads FYNNEI. The V and J ends lost 1 base and 4 bases respectively, with 11 bases between them. The CDR3 totals 15 residues. The CDR3 DNA reads as TGTGCCAGCAGTGAAGTGGTAGAGGGAAATCAGCCCCAGCATTTT. Translated, it gives CASSEVVEGNQPQHF.

This chain uses TRBV7-8 with TRBJ2-1; 8 bases align to TRBD2. This CDR3 contains 14 residues. Losses at the gene ends were 5 bases for V and 7 bases for J; bases not matched to a gene: 7. Germline CDR1 SGHVS, CDR2 FQNEAQ. The chain's CDR3 is CASSPRLALNEQFF. For the CDR3, the DNA is TGTGCCAGCAGCCCCAGACTAGCGTTGAATGAGCAGTTCTTC.

As DNA, the CDR3 is TGTGCCTGTCAAGCGGGGGGCAATACCGGGGAGCTGTTTTTT. As protein: CACQAGGNTGELFF. The chain joins TRBV30 to TRBJ2-2; TRBD2 matches 9 bases. Germline V lookup: CDR1 GTSNPN, CDR2 SVGIG (reference sequence). V was clipped by 6 bases and J by 5 bases; unmatched bases: 7. The CDR3 has 14 residues.

The genes are TRBV4-1 and TRBJ1-4, with TRBD1 as a possible D gene (6 bases). The V end was cut by 4 bases, the J end by 7 bases, with 22 bases between. The CDR3 totals 17 residues. CDR1 and CDR2 from the germline V gene are MGHRA and YSYEKL. DNA of the CDR3: TGCGCCAGCAGCCCAGCCCCACAGGGAGAACTAGGTGAAAAACTGTTTTTT. Translating it yields CASSPAPQGELGEKLFF.

J is TRBJ2-1 and V is TRBV5-6, with 9 bases fitting TRBD1. Trimming at V came to 4 bases and at J to 12 bases, leaving 2 bases not matched to a gene. Germline V gene lookup returns CDR1 SGHDT and CDR2 YYEEEE. The CDR3 has 11 amino acids. The CDR3 coding sequence is TGTGCCAGCAGCGGGACAGGGCCGCAGTTCTTC. This codes for CASSGTGPQFF.

The rearrangement links TRBV2 to TRBJ2-7; 8 nucleotides match TRBD2. The CDR3 length is 16 residues. The V segment lost 3 bases and the J segment 1 base; nucleotides outside the gene matches: 8. The germline CDR1 and CDR2 sequences are SNHLY and FYNNEI. CDR3 DNA: TGTGCCAGCAGTGATATTGGTGGCGGGAGGTCCTACGAGCAGTACTTC. Protein sequence: CASSDIGGGRSYEQYF. The whole variable domain, filled in from reference TRBV2 and TRBJ2-7, reads EPEVTQTPSHQVTQMGQEVILRCVPISNHLYFYWYRQILGQKVEFLVSFYNNEISEKSEIFDDQFSVERPDGSNFTLKIRSTKLEDSAMYFCASSDIGGGRSYEQYFGPGTRLTVT.

The count of this clone is one. J is TRBJ1-6 and V is TRBV12-3 or TRBV12-4; D is unclear. The CDR3 is made up of 13 amino acids. Trimming left V 0 bases short and J 14 bases short, with 11 bases between. CDR3 in amino acids: CASSLAGGVSLHF. The CDR3 bases are TGTGCCAGCAGTTTAGCGGGCGGGGTTTCCCTCCACTTT.

V usage is TRBV4-1 and J usage is TRBJ1-1; D is unclear. This CDR3 has 14 amino acids. V gave up 10 bases and J gave up 1 base, with 16 bases separating them. Germline CDR1 is MGHRA and CDR2 is YSYEKL. The CDR3 bases are TGCGCCACCATGAGGGATTTAGAGAACACTGAAGCTTTCTTT. Translated: CATMRDLENTEAFF.

The CDR3 DNA follows: TGTGCCAGCAGCTTCCCCAGGGGGGCACATGAGCAGTTCTTC. Encoded protein: CASSFPRGAHEQFF. V is TRBV11-2 and J is TRBJ2-1, with a weak D call TRBD1 (7 bases). The germline V gene has CDR1 SGHAT and CDR2 FQNNGV. Trimming stripped 3 bases from V and 8 bases from J, with 14 bases between. CDR3 length: 14 amino acids. Together with reference TRBV11-2 and TRBJ2-1, the CDR3 gives the full variable domain: EAGVAQSPRYKIIEKRQSVAFWCNPISGHATLYWYQQILGQGPKLLIQFQNNGVVDDSQLPKDRFSAERLKGVDSTLKIQPAKLEDSAVYLCASSFPRGAHEQFFGPGTRLTVL.

V is TRBV4-3 and J is TRBJ1-2; possibly TRBD1 for D (6 bases). The CDR3 extends over 17 amino acids. V gave up 1 base and J gave up 0 bases, with 15 bases separating them. Germline CDR1 reads LGHNA; CDR2 reads YSLEER. In DNA form, the CDR3 reads TGCGCCAGCAGCCAAGGGACAGCCGGAGGAGCTAACTATGGCTACACCTTC. It translates to CASSQGTAGGANYGYTF.

This clone has a single count. The chain has TRBV6-6 and TRBJ1-4; TRBD1 agrees at 8 bases. Losses at the gene ends were 5 bases for V and 8 bases for J; bases not matched to a gene: 7. The CDR3 has 14 amino acids. The germline CDR1 and CDR2 sequences are MNHNY and SVGAGI (reference sequence). The CDR3 loop reads CASSRGQAEEKLFF. CDR3 nucleotide sequence: TGTGCCAGCAGTCGGGGACAGGCGGAAGAAAAACTGTTTTTT.

The rearrangement uses TRBV27 and TRBJ2-7; D perhaps matches TRBD2 (6 bases). Germline assignment: CDR1 MNHEY and CDR2 SMNVEV (reference sequence). There are 16 residues in the CDR3. V gave up 3 bases and J gave up 1 base, with 16 bases separating them. The CDR3 DNA reads as TGTGCCAGCAGTTTTTCCATCGGGACTGAGTCCTACGAGCAGTACTTC. This translates into CASSFSIGTESYEQYF.

The rearrangement uses TRBV19 and TRBJ2-5; D not certain. Germline values: CDR1 LNHDA, CDR2 SQIVND (reference sequence). CDR3 length: 15 residues. V lost 7 bases and J 1 base, leaving 16 bases between the germline ends. This CDR3 is CASKGDERFQETQYF. CDR3 in DNA: TGTGCCAGTAAAGGCGATGAGCGCTTCCAAGAGACCCAGTACTTC.

The rearrangement uses TRBV6-5 and TRBJ2-7; D uncertain. V lost 6 bases and J lost 2, with 8 bases in between. Germline-derived CDR1 and CDR2 are MNHEY and SVGAGI. CDR3 length: 12 amino acids. The CDR3 DNA follows: TGTGCCAGCAGGGGTAGCACCTACGAGCAGTACTTC. Protein sequence: CASRGSTYEQYF.

This clone was counted only a few times. The V call is TRBV14, the J call TRBJ2-3; TRBD2 is a possible D gene (6 bases). CDR1 is SGHDN, CDR2 FVKESK, per germline. There are 14 residues in the CDR3. V was cut by 1 base and J by 4 bases, with 9 bases left in between. The CDR3 is CASSQVGTPDTQYF. The CDR3 nucleotides are TGTGCCAGCAGCCAAGTCGGGACTCCAGATACGCAGTATTTT.

The table lists this clone with a few counts. The chain is built from TRBV5-4 and TRBJ1-2; 7 bases align to TRBD1. This CDR3 contains 13 residues. CDR1 and CDR2 (germline): SGHNT, YYREEE (reference sequence). Trimming cost V 4 bases and J 8 bases; bases outside gene matches: 8. The CDR3 DNA reads as TGTGCCAGCAGCCGGGACAGCCGGGGAGGCTACACCTTC. It is translated as CASSRDSRGGYTF.

The rearrangement joins TRBV15 to TRBJ2-3; the D gene is possibly TRBD1 (6 bases). The CDR3 contains 15 residues. Per germline, CDR1 LNHNV and CDR2 YYDKDF (reference sequence). Trimming removed 2 bases at V and 6 bases at J, with 15 bases between. This CDR3 is CATSRFKQGADTQYF. The DNA for the CDR3 is TGTGCCACCAGCAGATTCAAACAGGGAGCCGATACGCAGTATTTT.

This sequence joins TRBV4-2 and TRBJ2-3; 9 nucleotides line up with TRBD1. CDR1 and CDR2 (germline): LGHNA, YNFKEQ. The CDR3 has 14 residues. V shed 3 bases, J shed 4 bases, and the junction held 2 bases outside the gene matches. CDR3 loop: CASSQDRGADTQYF. DNA of the CDR3: TGTGCCAGCAGCCAGGACAGGGGCGCAGATACGCAGTATTTT.

CDR3 sequence (DNA): TGCGCCAGCAGCGCTCCCGGACAGGGAGTTTATGGCTACACCTTC. Translation gives CASSAPGQGVYGYTF. The gene calls are TRBV4-1 and TRBJ1-2; TRBD1 matches 8 bases. CDR3 size: 15 residues. Losses at the gene ends were 5 bases for V and 5 bases for J; bases not matched to a gene: 10. In germline, CDR1 is MGHRA, CDR2 YSYEKL.

The chain links TRBV18 to TRBJ1-1; D may be TRBD1 (6 bases). Germline assignment: CDR1 KGHSH and CDR2 LQKENI. The CDR3 extends over 14 amino acids. V gave up 6 bases and J gave up 1 base, with 12 bases separating them. DNA for the CDR3: TGTGCCAGCTCGCAACAGGGCACGAACACTGAAGCTTTCTTT. Protein sequence: CASSQQGTNTEAFF.

There are a few counts of this clone. The chain has TRBV28 and TRBJ2-7, with TRBD2 identical over 12 bases. This CDR3 is built from 19 residues. Losses at the gene ends were 6 bases for V and 4 bases for J; bases not matched to a gene: 19. Per the germline V gene, CDR1 is MDHEN and CDR2 is SYDVKM. The CDR3 DNA follows: TGTGCCAGCAGCTTAAACCGTTTGGCTAGCGGGAGGGCGAAATACGAGCAGTACTTC. Translating it yields CASSLNRLASGRAKYEQYF.

The chain carries TRBV27 and TRBJ2-3; 12 bases line up with TRBD1. CDR1 MNHEY and CDR2 SMNVEV come from the germline V gene (reference sequence). V shed 5 bases, J shed 13 bases, and the junction held 16 bases outside the gene matches. CDR3 length equals 16 residues. In DNA, the CDR3 is TGTGCCAGCAGTAGGGGACAGGGGGCCCTCACACGAATGGAGTATTTT. This translates into CASSRGQGALTRMEYF.

This chain links TRBV28 with TRBJ2-7; 7 bases line up with TRBD2. There are 14 residues in the CDR3. Germline V CDR1 and CDR2: MDHEN, SYDVKM. V was clipped by 1 base and J by 6 bases; unmatched bases: 6. This chain's CDR3 is CASSLSGTTREQYF. Here the CDR3 DNA reads TGTGCCAGCAGTTTATCCGGGACTACCCGCGAGCAGTACTTC.

V gene TRBV6-5 combines with J gene TRBJ2-2; the match to TRBD2 covers 10 bases. V was clipped by 4 bases and J by 2 bases; unmatched bases: 1. The germline CDR1 and CDR2 sequences are MNHEY and SVGAGI. This CDR3 comprises 15 residues. CDR3 residues: CASSWTSGNTGELFF. CDR3 coding DNA: TGTGCCAGCAGTTGGACTAGCGGCAACACCGGGGAGCTGTTTTTT.